This TCR beta chain was found in a study of control samples from healthy donors and cancer patients (dated by TCRdb to 2020 to 2022). Of note for this clone: Its antigen remains unidentified. There are no base qualities to consult, and no much larger clone falls within one base.

As encoded in the germline V gene, CDR1 is SGHDN while CDR2 is FVKESK. Germline trimming amounts to 4 bases on V and 6 bases on J, with 5 as the count of junction bases outside the gene matches. The cysteine opens and the phenylalanine closes a CDR3 of 15 amino acids. Just CDR3 DNA is preserved here, 45 bases in frame from base 1. Libraries came from the immunoSEQ multiplex PCR assay. Imported from immuneACCESS, the table was reduced by TCRdb to in-frame sequences with V and J called. These copies leave out some clones; in studies compared against another copy, an unresolved V gene accounts for under half, and the cause of the remainder is not known. The sample table holds 200,000 or so clones, of which about nine tenths were seen once. About 1.7% of the sample is held by the ten biggest clonotypes.

The TCR sequence derives from a man aged 30 to 45 in good health. The sample was blood. The sequence joins TRBV14 to TRBJ1-6; 8 of the junction bases match TRBD1. At the DNA level, the sequence is TGTGCCAGCAGCCCGACAGGGGTTAGTAATTCACCCCTCCACTTT. This is translated as CASSPTGVSNSPLHF. The variable domain in full, with residues beyond the CDR3 obtained from the reference TRBV14 and TRBJ1-6 genes, is EAGVTQFPSHSVIEKGQTVTLRCDPISGHDNLYWYRRVMGKEIKFLLHFVKESKQDESGMPNNRFLAERTGGTYSTLKVQPAELEDSGVYFCASSPTGVSNSPLHFGNGTRLTVT.